This TCR beta chain appears in the sequencing data of a study of OX40 agonist ivuxolimab in advanced cancers. For the study at large: Subjects had a mean age of roughly 60 years, with a range of about 23 to 90; just over 80% were male. Study-level points and caveats: CD4+ and CD8+ T cells in blood underwent clonal expansion by week 6 at 0.1 to 3.0 mg/kg.

A remark on this clone: Its antigen is not known.

Profiled with immunoSEQ multiplex PCR; TCRdb holds only in-frame clones, not every one. The data hold roughly 60,000 clones, with 85% observed a single time. This TCR was recovered from an adult with an advanced solid tumor such as melanoma, head and neck, liver or kidney cancer. Sequenced here: CD4+ or CD8+ T cells sorted from blood, sampled in a trial of the OX40 agonist ivuxolimab.

The DNA for the CDR3 is TGTGCCAGCAGCCAATCCCCGAACACTGAAGCTTTCTTT. This gives the protein CASSQSPNTEAFF. J is TRBJ1-1 and V is TRBV16; the D is unclear. V lost 0 bases and J 1 base, leaving 3 bases between the germline ends. The germline V gene encodes CDR1 KGHSY and CDR2 FQNENV. The CDR3 contains 13 residues.